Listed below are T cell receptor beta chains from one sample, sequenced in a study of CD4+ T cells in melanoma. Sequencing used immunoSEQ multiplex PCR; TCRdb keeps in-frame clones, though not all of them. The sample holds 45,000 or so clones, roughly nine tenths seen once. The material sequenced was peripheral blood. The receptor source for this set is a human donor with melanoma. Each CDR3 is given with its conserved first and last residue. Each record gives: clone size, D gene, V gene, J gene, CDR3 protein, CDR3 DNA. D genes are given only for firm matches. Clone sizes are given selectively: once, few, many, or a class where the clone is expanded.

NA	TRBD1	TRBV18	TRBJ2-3	CASSPMQGASTDTQYF	TGTGCCAGCTCACCAATGCAGGGGGCAAGCACAGATACGCAGTATTTT
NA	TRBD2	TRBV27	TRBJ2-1	CATVQLASGGGEQFF	TGTGCCACCGTGCAACTGGCATCGGGGGGGGGTGAGCAGTTCTTC
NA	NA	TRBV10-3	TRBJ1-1	CAISESMAGEAFF	TGTGCCATCAGTGAGTCGATGGCAGGTGAAGCTTTCTTT
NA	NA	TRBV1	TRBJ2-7	CTSSQERTGEYEQYF	TGCACCAGCAGCCAAGAACGGACAGGGGAATACGAGCAGTACTTC
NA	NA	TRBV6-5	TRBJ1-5	CASSYAWNQPQHF	TGTGCCAGCAGTTACGCATGGAATCAGCCCCAGCATTTT
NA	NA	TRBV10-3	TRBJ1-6	CAIRTGVNSPLHF	TGTGCCATCAGGACAGGAGTAAATTCACCCCTCCACTTT
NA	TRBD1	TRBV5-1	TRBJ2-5	CASSLTGGETQYF	TGCGCCAGCAGCTTGACAGGGGGTGAGACCCAGTACTTC
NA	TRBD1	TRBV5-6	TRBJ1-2	CASSSTGGYGYTF	TGTGCCAGCAGCTCGACAGGGGGGTATGGCTACACCTTC
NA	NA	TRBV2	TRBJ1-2	CASSERQFLGYTF	TGTGCCAGCAGTGAAAGGCAGTTTCTTGGCTACACCTTC
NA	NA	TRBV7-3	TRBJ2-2	CASRGTYTGELFF	TGTGCCAGCCGGGGAACTTACACCGGGGAGCTGTTTTTT
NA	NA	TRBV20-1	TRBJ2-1	CSALAYNEQFF	TGCAGTGCTTTGGCCTACAATGAGCAGTTCTTC
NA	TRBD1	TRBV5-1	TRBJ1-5	CASSPRTGSNQPQHF	TGCGCCAGCAGCCCCCGGACAGGGTCTAATCAGCCCCAGCATTTT
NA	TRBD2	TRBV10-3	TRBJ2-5	CAISDRGVETQYF	TGTGCCATCAGTGACCGGGGGGTAGAGACCCAGTACTTC
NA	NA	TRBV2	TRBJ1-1	CASGGFGLTEAFF	TGTGCCAGCGGCGGCTTTGGGTTGACTGAAGCTTTCTTT
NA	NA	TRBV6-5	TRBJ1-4	CASRGWTANEKLFF	TGTGCCAGCAGGGGCTGGACTGCTAATGAAAAACTGTTTTTT
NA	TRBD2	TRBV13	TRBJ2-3	CASSSGTSVVDTQYF	TGTGCCAGCAGCTCCGGGACTAGCGTTGTAGATACGCAGTATTTT
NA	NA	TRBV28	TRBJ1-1	CASSLVGVNTEAFF	TGTGCCAGCAGTTTAGTTGGGGTGAACACTGAAGCTTTCTTT
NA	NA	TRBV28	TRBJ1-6	CATLGLLNSPLHF	TGTGCCACCCTGGGCCTTCTAAATTCACCCCTCCACTTT
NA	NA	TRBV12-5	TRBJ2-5	CASPFLRARETQYF	TGTGCTAGCCCTTTCCTAAGGGCGCGAGAGACCCAGTACTTC
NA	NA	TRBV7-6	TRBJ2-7	CASSLAQGYEQYF	TGTGCCAGCAGCTTAGCGCAAGGCTACGAGCAGTACTTC
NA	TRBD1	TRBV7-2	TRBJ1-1	CASSIRAGGNTEAFF	TGTGCCAGCAGCATACGCGCAGGGGGTAACACTGAAGCTTTCTTT
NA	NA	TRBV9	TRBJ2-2	CASSGVNRNTGELFF	TGTGCCAGCAGCGGTGTCAACAGGAACACCGGGGAGCTGTTTTTT
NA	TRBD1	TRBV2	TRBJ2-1	CASSRTGAYNEQFF	TGTGCCAGCAGCCGGACAGGGGCTTACAATGAGCAGTTCTTC
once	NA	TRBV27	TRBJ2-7	CASGNYEQYF	TGTGCCAGCGGTAACTACGAGCAGTACTTC
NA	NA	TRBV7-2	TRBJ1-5	CASSLSQPSNQPQHF	TGTGCCAGCAGCTTAAGCCAGCCTAGCAATCAGCCCCAGCATTTT
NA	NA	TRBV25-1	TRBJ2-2	CASSQEAGRGGELFF	TGTGCCAGCAGTCAGGAGGCAGGACGAGGCGGGGAGCTGTTTTTT
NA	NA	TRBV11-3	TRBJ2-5	CASSKGETQYF	TGTGCCAGCAGTAAAGGGGAGACCCAGTACTTC
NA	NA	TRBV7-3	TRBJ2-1	CASSLSGEEDNEQFF	TGTGCCAGCAGCTTAAGTGGGGAGGAGGACAATGAGCAGTTCTTC
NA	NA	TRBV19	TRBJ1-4	CASRRGRTNEKLFF	TGTGCCAGTCGGAGGGGGAGGACTAATGAAAAACTGTTTTTT